A single sample gave rise to the 14 T cell receptor beta chains below, sequenced in a study of regulatory T cells in long-lasting Graves disease. Combining iRepertoire HTBI primers with Arm-PCR of CDR3 regions, the authors built TCR beta libraries. From the multiplex PCR reads, TCRdb called clonotypes with MiXCR, one entry per CDR3 protein. Of about 530,000 distinct CDR3 sequences listed, more than 15% were seen once; the top ten hold 20% to 25%. Specified time point: newly diagnosed GD, antithyroid drugs for less than 3 months. RNA from PBMCs was the source of the TCR library. The data also belong to a second study, concerning T cells in Graves' hyperthyroidism and ophthalmopathy.

The sample here was peripheral blood mononuclear cells (PBMCs), taken at new diagnosis, from a patient treated with antithyroid drugs. These receptors were obtained from a woman aged 40 to 65 with Graves disease.

This clonotype was counted only a few times. The gene calls are TRBV20-1 and TRBJ2-1; TRBD2 agrees at 11 bases. Germline V gene lookup returns CDR1 DFQATT and CDR2 SNEGSKA (reference sequence). Trimming took 2 bases from V and 7 from J; bases not matched to a gene: 4. This CDR3 has 14 amino acids. This chain's CDR3 is CSARLAGGSNEQFF. CDR3 sequence (DNA): TGCAGTGCTAGATTAGCGGGGGGGAGTAATGAGCAGTTCTTC.

This clonotype turned up a few times. This chain joins TRBV14 and TRBJ2-7, with 7 bases aligning to TRBD2. The CDR3 totals 16 residues. Trimming cost V 4 bases and J 3 bases; bases outside gene matches: 12. Germline V gives CDR1 SGHDN, CDR2 FVKESK. This CDR3 is CASSRSGTLLSYEQYF. The CDR3 bases are TGTGCCAGCAGCCGAAGCGGGACCCTTTTGAGCTACGAGCAGTACTTC.

This clonotype was recorded at least ten times. This chain links TRBV6-5 with TRBJ2-5; D is perhaps TRBD1 or TRBD2 (5 bases each). The CDR3 sequence is 12 residues long. Germline V gene sequence: CDR1 MNHEY, CDR2 SVGAGI. Trimming took 3 bases from V and 5 from J, leaving 7 bases between them. The chain's CDR3 is CASSYEGETQYF. In DNA, the CDR3 is TGTGCCAGCAGTTATGAGGGGGAGACCCAGTACTTC.

The chain joins TRBV6-1 to TRBJ2-7, with TRBD1 identical over 8 bases. CDR1 and CDR2 from the germline V gene are MNHNS and SASEGT. J was trimmed by 5 bases and V by 6 bases; bases with no gene match: 9. This CDR3 has 14 residues. Here the CDR3 reads CASRSTDRVHEQYF. The DNA for the CDR3 is TGTGCCAGCAGGTCAACGGACAGGGTCCACGAGCAGTACTTC.

The chain couples TRBV13 to TRBJ1-4; 7 nucleotides match TRBD1. Trimming took 5 bases from V and 0 from J; bases not matched to a gene: 6. The CDR3 runs 16 residues. Germline assignment: CDR1 PRHDT and CDR2 FYEKMQ (reference sequence). CDR3 sequence: CASSQITGATNEKLFF. The CDR3 nucleotides are TGTGCCAGCAGCCAAATAACAGGGGCAACTAATGAAAAACTGTTTTTT.

This clonotype was counted ten times or more. The J gene is TRBJ1-6, the V gene TRBV19; D possibly corresponds to TRBD1 (6 bases). This CDR3 region has 15 residues. Germline-derived CDR1 and CDR2 are LNHDA and SQIVND (reference sequence). Trimming took off 4 bases at V and 9 bases at J, with 16 bases between the two ends. The CDR3 nucleotides read TGTGCCAGTAGTAGACTACAGGGCCAGGGTTCACCCCTCCACTTT. This codes for CASSRLQGQGSPLHF.

This clonotype has only a few counts. This chain connects TRBV11-2 to TRBJ2-2; 7 nucleotides match TRBD1. The CDR3 is 16 amino acids. V was pared by 7 bases and J by 4 bases, with 12 bases of the junction left unmatched. CDR1 is SGHAT and CDR2 is FQNNGV in the germline V gene. The CDR3 region has the DNA TGTGCCAGCAACCTCTGGGGACAGTTGAGCACCGGGGAGCTGTTTTTT. Encoded protein: CASNLWGQLSTGELFF.

This clonotype came up many times. The chain couples TRBV28 to TRBJ1-1; 7 bases fit TRBD1. V shed 7 bases and J 6 bases; nucleotides not matched to a gene: 14. The CDR3 consists of 15 residues. Germline lookup yields CDR1 MDHEN and CDR2 SYDVKM. CDR3 protein: CASTFGDRVISEAFF. In DNA, the CDR3 is TGTGCCAGCACTTTCGGAGACAGGGTAATTTCTGAAGCTTTCTTT. Full variable domain (rest looked up from reference TRBV28 and TRBJ1-1): DVKVTQSSRYLVKRTGEKVFLECVQDMDHENMFWYRQDPGLGLRLIYFSYDVKMKEKGDIPEGYSVSREKKERFSLILESASTNQTSMYLCASTFGDRVISEAFFGQGTRLTVV.

The table lists this clonotype with a few counts. The rearrangement uses TRBV20-1 and TRBJ1-1, with D uncertain. This CDR3 has 12 amino acids. Trimming left V 8 bases short and J 1 base short, with 11 bases between. Germline V CDR1 and CDR2: DFQATT, SNEGSKA (reference sequence). CDR3 DNA: TGCAGTTACCTCAGGCAGAACACTGAAGCTTTCTTT. As protein: CSYLRQNTEAFF.

This clonotype was counted a few times. The chain recombines TRBV5-1 with TRBJ2-2; 8 bases line up with TRBD2. J gave up 6 bases and V 3 bases, and 10 bases lay outside the gene matches. Germline V gene lookup returns CDR1 SGHRS and CDR2 YFSETQ. CDR3 length: 16 residues. CDR3 in amino acids: CASSSAEAGASGELFF. CDR3 sequence (DNA): TGCGCCAGCAGCTCCGCTGAAGCGGGGGCGTCCGGGGAGCTGTTTTTT.

The J gene is TRBJ1-3, the V gene TRBV7-8; D is ambiguous. The CDR3 runs to 14 residues. Germline-derived CDR1 and CDR2 are SGHVS and FQNEAQ. Trimming took 1 base from V and 6 from J, leaving 10 bases between them. CDR3 protein: CASSLGTRANTIYF. The CDR3 DNA reads TGTGCCAGCAGCTTAGGCACCCGCGCAAACACCATATATTTT.

There are many counts of this clonotype. V gene TRBV4-1 combines with J gene TRBJ1-5; D gene uncertain. Germline-derived CDR1 and CDR2 are MGHRA and YSYEKL. Trimming removed 3 bases at V and 5 bases at J, with 8 bases between. This CDR3 region has 13 residues. CDR3 sequence (DNA): TGCGCCAGCAGCCACGGGTTGGATCAGCCCCAGCATTTT. Its protein is CASSHGLDQPQHF.

This clonotype occurred many times. The chain employs TRBV5-1 and TRBJ2-1; no clear D. The CDR3 has 12 amino acids. Germline CDR1 reads SGHRS; CDR2 reads YFSETQ. V was trimmed by 7 bases and J by 7 bases, leaving 12 bases between them. The CDR3 sequence: CASGKEGNEQFF. In nucleotides, the CDR3 is TGCGCCAGCGGGAAGGAAGGGAATGAGCAGTTCTTC.

The sample holds a few counts of this clonotype. The genes are TRBV20-1 and TRBJ2-1, with 13 positions matching TRBD2. V lost 6 bases and J lost 7; bases outside the gene matches: 9. Per germline, CDR1 DFQATT and CDR2 SNEGSKA (reference sequence). The CDR3 consists of 15 residues. Here the CDR3 DNA reads TGCAGTGCACCGAGGGGACTAGCGGGGAGAAATGAGCAGTTCTTC. It encodes CSAPRGLAGRNEQFF.